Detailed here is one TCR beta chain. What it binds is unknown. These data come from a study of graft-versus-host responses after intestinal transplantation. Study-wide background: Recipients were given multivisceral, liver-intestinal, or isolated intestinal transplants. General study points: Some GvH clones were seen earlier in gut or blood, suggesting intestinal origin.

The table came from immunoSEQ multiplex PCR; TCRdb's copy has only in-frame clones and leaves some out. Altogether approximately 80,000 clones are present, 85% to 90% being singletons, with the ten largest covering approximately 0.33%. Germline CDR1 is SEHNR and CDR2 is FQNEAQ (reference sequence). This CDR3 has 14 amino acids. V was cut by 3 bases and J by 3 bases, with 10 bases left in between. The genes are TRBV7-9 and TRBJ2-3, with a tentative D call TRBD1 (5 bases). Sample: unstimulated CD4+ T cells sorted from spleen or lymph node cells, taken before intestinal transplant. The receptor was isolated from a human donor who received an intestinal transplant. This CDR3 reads CASSFQGKTDTQYF. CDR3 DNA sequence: TGTGCCAGCAGCTTTCAGGGAAAGACAGATACGCAGTATTTT.